This T cell receptor beta chain was recovered during a study of cytomegalovirus exposure and HLA in healthy donors. Study observations and caveats: The study designated roughly 150 TCR beta chains cytomegalovirus-associated. In vitro experiments confirmed that a few CMV-associated chains were specific for CMV antigens. Across donors, most TCRs were seen rarely, yet some public ones were widespread.

Clones were read by immunoSEQ multiplex PCR, and TCRdb kept only the in-frame ones, dropping some. The sample lists fewer than 350,000 clones, 85% to 90% seen once, with approximately 0.9% in the top ten. Details on this clone: Its antigen is unknown.

The donors were part of the validation cohort of over a hundred subjects. That cohort was separate from the first cohort, which comprised fewer than 800 subjects. Trimming removed 2 bases from V and 1 base from J, with 8 bases in between. Germline CDR1 and CDR2: SQVTM and ANQGSEA. The CDR3 length is 13 residues. This receptor was taken from a woman between 18 and 29 years old in good health and CMV-seronegative. The chain recombines TRBV29-1 with TRBJ1-1; a weak D match, TRBD1 (5 bases). Input material: PBMCs. The CDR3 bases are TGCAGCGTTGAACGTGGACAGAACACTGAAGCTTTCTTT. Its translation is CSVERGQNTEAFF.